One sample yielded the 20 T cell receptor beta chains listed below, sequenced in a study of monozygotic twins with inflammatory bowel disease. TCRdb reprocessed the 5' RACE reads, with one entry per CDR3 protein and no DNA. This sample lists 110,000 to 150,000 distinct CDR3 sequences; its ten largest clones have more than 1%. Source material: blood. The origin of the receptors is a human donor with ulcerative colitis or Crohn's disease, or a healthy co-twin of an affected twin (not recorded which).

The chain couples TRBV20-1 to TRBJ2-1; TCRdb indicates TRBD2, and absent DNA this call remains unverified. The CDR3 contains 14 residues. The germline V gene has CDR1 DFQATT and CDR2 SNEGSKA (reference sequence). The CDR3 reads CSAFGLAGGHEQFF.

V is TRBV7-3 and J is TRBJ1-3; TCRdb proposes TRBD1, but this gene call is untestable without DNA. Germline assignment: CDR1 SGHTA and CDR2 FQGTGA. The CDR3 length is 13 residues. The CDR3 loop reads CASSSEEFRPQYF.

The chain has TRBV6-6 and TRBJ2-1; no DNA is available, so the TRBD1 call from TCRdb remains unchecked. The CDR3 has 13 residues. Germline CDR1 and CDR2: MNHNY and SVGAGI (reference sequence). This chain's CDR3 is CASIRGDYNEQFF.

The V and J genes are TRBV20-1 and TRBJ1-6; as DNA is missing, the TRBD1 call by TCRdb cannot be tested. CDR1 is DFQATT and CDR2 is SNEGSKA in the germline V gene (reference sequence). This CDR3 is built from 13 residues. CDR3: CSASRQPNSPLHF.

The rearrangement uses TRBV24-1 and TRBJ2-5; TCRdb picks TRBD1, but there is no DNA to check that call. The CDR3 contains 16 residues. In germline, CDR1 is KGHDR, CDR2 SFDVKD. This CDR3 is CATSERGQAPRETQYF.

The CDR3 is CASRLGLRGSTDTQYF. The V gene is TRBV5-1, the J gene TRBJ2-3; without DNA, the TCRdb call of TRBD2 cannot be checked. Germline CDR1 is SGHRS and CDR2 is YFSETQ. This CDR3 comprises 16 residues.

CDR3 sequence: CASSTWAGEDEQYF. The chain uses TRBV7-9 and TRBJ2-7; the TCRdb call, TRBD2, lacks DNA for checking. The CDR3 runs to 14 residues. The germline gives CDR1 SEHNR, CDR2 FQNEAQ (reference sequence).

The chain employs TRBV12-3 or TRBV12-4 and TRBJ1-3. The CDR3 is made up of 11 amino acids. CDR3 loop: CASSTRGTIYF.

CDR3 in amino acids: CASSVAGGVEQFF. V gene TRBV12-3 or TRBV12-4 combines with J gene TRBJ2-1; the D call from TCRdb, TRBD2, cannot be confirmed without DNA. The CDR3 runs 13 residues.

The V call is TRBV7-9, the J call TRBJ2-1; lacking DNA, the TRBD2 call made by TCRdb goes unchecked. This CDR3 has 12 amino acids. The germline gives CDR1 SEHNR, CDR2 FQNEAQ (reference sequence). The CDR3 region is CASSLREGEQFF.

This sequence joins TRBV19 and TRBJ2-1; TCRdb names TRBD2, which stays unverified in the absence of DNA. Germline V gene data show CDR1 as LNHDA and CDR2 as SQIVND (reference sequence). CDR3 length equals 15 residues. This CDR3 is CASKRAANSYNEQFF.

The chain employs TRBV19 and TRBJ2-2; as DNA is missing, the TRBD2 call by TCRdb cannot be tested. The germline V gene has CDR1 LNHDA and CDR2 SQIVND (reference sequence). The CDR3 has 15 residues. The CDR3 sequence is CASSIRLANTGELFF.

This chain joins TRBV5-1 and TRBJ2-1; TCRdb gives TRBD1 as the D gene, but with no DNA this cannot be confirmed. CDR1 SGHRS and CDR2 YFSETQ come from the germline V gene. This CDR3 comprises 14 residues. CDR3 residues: CASSPGTWDNEQFF.

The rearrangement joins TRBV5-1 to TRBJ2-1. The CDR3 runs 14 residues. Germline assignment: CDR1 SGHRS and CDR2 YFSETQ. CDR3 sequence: CASAVEASYNEQFF.

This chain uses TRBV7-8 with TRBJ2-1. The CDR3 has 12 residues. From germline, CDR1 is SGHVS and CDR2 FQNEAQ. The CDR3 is CASSAIYNEQFF. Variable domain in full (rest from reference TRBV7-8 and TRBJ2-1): GAGVSQSPRYKVAKRGQDVALRCDPISGHVSLFWYQQALGQGPEFLTYFQNEAQLDKSGLPSDRFFAERPEGSVSTLKIQRTQQEDSAVYLCASSAIYNEQFFGPGTRLTVL.

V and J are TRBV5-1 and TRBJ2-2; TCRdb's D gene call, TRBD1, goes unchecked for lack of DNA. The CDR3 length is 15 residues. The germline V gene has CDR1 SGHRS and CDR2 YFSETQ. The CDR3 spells CASSPDAAGTGELFF.

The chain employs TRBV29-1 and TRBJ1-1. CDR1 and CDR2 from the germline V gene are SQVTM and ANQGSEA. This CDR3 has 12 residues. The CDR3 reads CSVEDSVPEAFF.

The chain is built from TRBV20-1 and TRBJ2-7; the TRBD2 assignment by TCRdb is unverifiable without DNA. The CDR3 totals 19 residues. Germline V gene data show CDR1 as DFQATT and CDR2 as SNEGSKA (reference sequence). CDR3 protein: CSARGGSGTSVAVGYEQYF.

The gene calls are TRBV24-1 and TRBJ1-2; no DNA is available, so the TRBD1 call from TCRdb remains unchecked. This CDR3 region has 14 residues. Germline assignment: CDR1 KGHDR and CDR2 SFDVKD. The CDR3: CATSDTGGNYGYTF.

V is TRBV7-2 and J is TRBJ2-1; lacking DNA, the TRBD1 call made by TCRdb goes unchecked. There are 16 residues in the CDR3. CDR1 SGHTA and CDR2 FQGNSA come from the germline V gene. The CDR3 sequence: CASSYRLGSHYNEQFF.